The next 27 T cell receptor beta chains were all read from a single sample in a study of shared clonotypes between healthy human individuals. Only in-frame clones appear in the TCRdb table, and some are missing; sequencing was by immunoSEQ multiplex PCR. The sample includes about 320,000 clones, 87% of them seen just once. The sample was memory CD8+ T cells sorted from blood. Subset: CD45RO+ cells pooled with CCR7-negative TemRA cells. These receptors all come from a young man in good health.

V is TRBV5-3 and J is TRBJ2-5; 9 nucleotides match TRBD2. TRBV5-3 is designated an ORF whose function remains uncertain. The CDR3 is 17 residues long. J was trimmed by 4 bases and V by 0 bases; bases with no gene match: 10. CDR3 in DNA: TGTGCCAGAAGCTTGGGACTAGCGGAGAGGTGGGGAGAGACCCAGTACTTC. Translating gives CARSLGLAERWGETQYF.

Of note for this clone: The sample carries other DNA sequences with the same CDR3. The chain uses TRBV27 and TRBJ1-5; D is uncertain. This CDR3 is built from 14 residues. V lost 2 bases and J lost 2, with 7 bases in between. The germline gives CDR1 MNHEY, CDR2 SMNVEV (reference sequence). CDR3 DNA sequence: TGTGCCAGCAGTTTAAGAGGCGGCAATCAGCCCCAGCATTTT. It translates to CASSLRGGNQPQHF.

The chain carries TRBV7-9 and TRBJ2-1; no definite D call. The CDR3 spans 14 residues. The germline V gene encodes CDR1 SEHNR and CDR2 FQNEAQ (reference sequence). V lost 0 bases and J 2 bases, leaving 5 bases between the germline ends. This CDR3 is CASSLADTYNEQFF. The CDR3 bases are TGTGCCAGCAGCTTAGCTGATACCTACAATGAGCAGTTCTTC.

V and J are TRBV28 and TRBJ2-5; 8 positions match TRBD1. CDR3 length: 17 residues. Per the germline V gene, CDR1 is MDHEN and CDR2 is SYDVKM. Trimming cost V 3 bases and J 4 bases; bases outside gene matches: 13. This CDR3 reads CASSFSGQGEDLETQYF. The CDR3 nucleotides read TGTGCCAGCAGTTTTAGCGGACAGGGTGAAGACTTAGAGACCCAGTACTTC.

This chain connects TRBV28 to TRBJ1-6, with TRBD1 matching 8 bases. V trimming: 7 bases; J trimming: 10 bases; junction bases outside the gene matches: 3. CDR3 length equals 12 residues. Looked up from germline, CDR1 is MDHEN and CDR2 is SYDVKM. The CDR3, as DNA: TGTGCCAGCAAAGACAGGGGCTCACCCCTCCACTTT. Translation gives CASKDRGSPLHF.

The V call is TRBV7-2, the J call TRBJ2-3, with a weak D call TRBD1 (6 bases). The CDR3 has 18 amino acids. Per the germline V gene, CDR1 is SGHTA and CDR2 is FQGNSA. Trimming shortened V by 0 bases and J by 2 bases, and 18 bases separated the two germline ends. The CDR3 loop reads CASSLALGTSIFTDTQYF. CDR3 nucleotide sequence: TGTGCCAGCAGCTTAGCGCTCGGGACATCCATCTTCACAGATACGCAGTATTTT.

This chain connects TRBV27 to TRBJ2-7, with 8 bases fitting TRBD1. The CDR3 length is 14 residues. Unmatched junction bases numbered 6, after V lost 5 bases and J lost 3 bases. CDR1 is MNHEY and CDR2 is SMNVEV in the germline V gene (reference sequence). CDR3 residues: CASSAGQGLYEQYF. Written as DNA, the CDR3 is TGTGCCAGCAGTGCCGGACAGGGTCTCTACGAGCAGTACTTC.

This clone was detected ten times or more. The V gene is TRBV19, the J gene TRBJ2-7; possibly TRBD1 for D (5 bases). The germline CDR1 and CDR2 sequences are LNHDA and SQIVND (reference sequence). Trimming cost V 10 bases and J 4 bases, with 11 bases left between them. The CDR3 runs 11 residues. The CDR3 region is CATQGDYEQYF. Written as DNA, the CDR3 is TGTGCCACGCAAGGGGATTACGAGCAGTACTTC.

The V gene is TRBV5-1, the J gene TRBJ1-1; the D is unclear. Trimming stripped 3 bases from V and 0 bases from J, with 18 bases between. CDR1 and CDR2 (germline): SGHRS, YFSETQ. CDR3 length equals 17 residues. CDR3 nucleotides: TGCGCCAGCAGCTCGGGTCCTTTATGGCTCATGAACACTGAAGCTTTCTTT. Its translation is CASSSGPLWLMNTEAFF.

CDR3 nucleotides: TGCGCCAGCAGCCAAGATCGAATCGGGATGATTTATACGCAGTATTTT. It encodes CASSQDRIGMIYTQYF. V and J are TRBV4-3 and TRBJ2-3; D might be TRBD2 (5 bases). Trimming took 0 bases from V and 7 from J, leaving 17 bases between them. The CDR3 contains 16 residues. The V gene's germline CDR1 is LGHNA and CDR2 YSLEER.

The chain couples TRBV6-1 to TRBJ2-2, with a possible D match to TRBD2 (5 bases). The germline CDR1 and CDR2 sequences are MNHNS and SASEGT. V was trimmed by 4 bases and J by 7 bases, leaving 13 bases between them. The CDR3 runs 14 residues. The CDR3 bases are TGTGCCAGCAGTGTCCTCAAGGGAGTCGGGGAGCTGTTTTTT. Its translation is CASSVLKGVGELFF.

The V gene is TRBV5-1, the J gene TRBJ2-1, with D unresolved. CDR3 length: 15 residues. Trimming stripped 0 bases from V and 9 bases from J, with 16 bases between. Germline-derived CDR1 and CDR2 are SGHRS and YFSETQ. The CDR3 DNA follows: TGCGCCAGCAGCTTGGAGGGTGTCCCCGCGGCTGAGCAGTTCTTC. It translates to CASSLEGVPAAEQFF.

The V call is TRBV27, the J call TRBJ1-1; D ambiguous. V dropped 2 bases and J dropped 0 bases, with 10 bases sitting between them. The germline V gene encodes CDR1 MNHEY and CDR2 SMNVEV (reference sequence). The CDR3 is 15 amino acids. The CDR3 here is CASSLTGLMNTEAFF. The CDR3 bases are TGTGCCAGCAGTTTAACCGGACTGATGAACACTGAAGCTTTCTTT.

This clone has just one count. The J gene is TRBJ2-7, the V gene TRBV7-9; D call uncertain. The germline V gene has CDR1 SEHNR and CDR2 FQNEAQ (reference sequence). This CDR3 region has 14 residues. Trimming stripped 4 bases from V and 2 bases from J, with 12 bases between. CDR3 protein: CASSSPDGAYEQYF. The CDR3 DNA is TGTGCCAGCAGCTCCCCGGACGGTGCCTACGAGCAGTACTTC.

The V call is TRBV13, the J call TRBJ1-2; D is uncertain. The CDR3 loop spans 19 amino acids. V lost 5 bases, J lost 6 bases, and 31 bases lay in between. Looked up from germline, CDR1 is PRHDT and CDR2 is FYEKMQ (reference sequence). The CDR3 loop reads CASSLTPLGAVQEYDGYTF. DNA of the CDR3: TGTGCCAGCAGCCTGACACCCTTAGGTGCGGTGCAGGAATATGATGGCTACACCTTC.

CDR3 sequence reads: CASSPGTGVRDNSPLHF. The CDR3 nucleotides are TGTGCCAGCAGCCCCGGGACAGGGGTAAGAGATAATTCACCCCTCCACTTT. The chain recombines TRBV5-4 with TRBJ1-6, with 10 bases lining up with TRBD1. Germline trimming cut 4 bases from V and 5 bases from J; bases unmatched to any gene: 9. There are 17 residues in the CDR3. Germline-derived CDR1 and CDR2 are SGHNT and YYREEE (reference sequence).

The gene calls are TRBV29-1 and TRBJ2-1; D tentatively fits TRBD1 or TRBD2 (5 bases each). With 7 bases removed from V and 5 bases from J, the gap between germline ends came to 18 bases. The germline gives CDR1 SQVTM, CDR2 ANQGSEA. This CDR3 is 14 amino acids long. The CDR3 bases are TGCAGCGGTGAGGGGCAGGAGAAGCACAATGAGCAGTTCTTC. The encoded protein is CSGEGQEKHNEQFF.

DNA for the CDR3: TGTGCCAGCAGCCCTCGGGACAGCTACCAAGAGACCCAGTACTTC. Translated: CASSPRDSYQETQYF. The chain uses TRBV14 and TRBJ2-5; 7 bases match TRBD1. The junction had 5 bases not matched to a gene; V was cut back by 4 bases and J by 0 bases. The CDR3 is made up of 15 amino acids. Germline loops: CDR1 SGHDN, CDR2 FVKESK.

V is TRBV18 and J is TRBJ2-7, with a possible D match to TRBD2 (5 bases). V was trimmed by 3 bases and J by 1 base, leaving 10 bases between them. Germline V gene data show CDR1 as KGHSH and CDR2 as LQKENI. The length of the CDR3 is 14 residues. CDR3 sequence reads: CASSPPRASYEQYF. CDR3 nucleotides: TGTGCCAGCTCACCCCCGCGGGCATCCTACGAGCAGTACTTC.

CDR3 region: CASSRQLNQPQHF. In nucleotides, the CDR3 is TGTGCCAGCAGTCGACAGCTCAATCAGCCCCAGCATTTT. This chain uses TRBV27 with TRBJ1-5; maybe TRBD1 (5 bases). The CDR3 totals 13 residues. Trimming shortened V by 5 bases and J by 3 bases, and 8 bases separated the two germline ends. Germline V CDR1 and CDR2: MNHEY, SMNVEV (reference sequence).

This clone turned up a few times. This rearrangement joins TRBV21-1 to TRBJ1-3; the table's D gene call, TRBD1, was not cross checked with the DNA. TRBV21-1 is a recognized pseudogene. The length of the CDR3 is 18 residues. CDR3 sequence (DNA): TGTGCCAGCAGCAAATCAAACAGACAGACTTTCTCTGGAAACACCATATATTTT. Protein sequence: CASSKSNRQTFSGNTIYF.

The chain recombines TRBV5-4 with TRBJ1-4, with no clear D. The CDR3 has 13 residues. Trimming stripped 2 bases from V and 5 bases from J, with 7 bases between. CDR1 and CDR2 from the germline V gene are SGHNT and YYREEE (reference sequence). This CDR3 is CASSFRGNEKLFF. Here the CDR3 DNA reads TGTGCCAGCAGCTTTCGAGGGAATGAAAAACTGTTTTTT.

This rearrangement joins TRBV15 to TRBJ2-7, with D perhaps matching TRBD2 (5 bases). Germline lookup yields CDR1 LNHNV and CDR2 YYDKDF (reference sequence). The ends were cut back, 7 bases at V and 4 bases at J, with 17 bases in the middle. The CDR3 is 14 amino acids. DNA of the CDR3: TGTGCCACCACCCCGACACGGACGGGATACGAGCAGTACTTC. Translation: CATTPTRTGYEQYF. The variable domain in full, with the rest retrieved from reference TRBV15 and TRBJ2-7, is DAMVIQNPRYQVTQFGKPVTLSCSQTLNHNVMYWYQQKSSQAPKLLFHYYDKDFNNEADTPDNFQSRRPNTSFCFLDIRSPGLGDTAMYLCATTPTRTGYEQYFGPGTRLTVT.

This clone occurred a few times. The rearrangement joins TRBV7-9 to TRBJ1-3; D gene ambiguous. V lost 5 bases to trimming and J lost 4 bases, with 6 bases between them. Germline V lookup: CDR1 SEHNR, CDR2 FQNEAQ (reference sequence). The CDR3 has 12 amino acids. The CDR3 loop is CASSRWGNTIYF. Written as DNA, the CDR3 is TGTGCCAGCAGCCGGTGGGGAAACACCATATATTTT.

The CDR3 nucleotides read TGCAGCGTTGAAGGAGGTGACTACGAGCAGTACTTC. It codes for CSVEGGDYEQYF. The chain couples TRBV29-1 to TRBJ2-7; no reliable D call. This CDR3 spans 12 amino acids. With 1 base removed from V and 3 bases from J, the gap between germline ends came to 7 bases. Looked up from germline, CDR1 is SQVTM and CDR2 is ANQGSEA.

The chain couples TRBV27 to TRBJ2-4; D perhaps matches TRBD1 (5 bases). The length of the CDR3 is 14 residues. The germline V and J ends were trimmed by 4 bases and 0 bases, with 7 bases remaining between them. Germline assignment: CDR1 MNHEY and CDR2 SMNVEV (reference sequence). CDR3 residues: CASSYQGAKNIQYF. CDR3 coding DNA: TGTGCCAGCAGTTACCAGGGAGCCAAAAACATTCAGTACTTC.

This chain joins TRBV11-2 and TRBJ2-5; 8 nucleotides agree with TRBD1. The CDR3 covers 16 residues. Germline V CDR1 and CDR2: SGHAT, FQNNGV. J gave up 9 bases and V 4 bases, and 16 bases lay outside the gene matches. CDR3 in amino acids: CASSSADRGESESQYF. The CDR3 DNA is TGTGCCAGCAGCTCAGCTGACAGGGGAGAAAGTGAGTCCCAGTACTTC.